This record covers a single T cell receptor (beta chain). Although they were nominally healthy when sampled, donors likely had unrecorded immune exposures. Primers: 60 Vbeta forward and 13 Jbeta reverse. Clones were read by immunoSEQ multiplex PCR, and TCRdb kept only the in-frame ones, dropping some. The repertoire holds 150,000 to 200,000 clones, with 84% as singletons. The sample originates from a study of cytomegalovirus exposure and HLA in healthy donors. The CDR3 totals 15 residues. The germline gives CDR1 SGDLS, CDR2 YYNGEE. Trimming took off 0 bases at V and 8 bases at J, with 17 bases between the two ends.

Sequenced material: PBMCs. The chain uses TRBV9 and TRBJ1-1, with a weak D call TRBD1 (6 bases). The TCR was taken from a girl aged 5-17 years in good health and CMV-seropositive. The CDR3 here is CASSVEPGDPSEAFF. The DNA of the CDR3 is TGTGCCAGCAGCGTAGAGCCAGGGGACCCCTCCGAAGCTTTCTTT.